These 6 T cell receptor beta chains were all obtained from the same sample, sequenced in a study of T cell repertoires in cytomegalovirus infection. TCRdb ran MiXCR on the reads and lists one entry per CDR3 protein. The repertoire holds a few hundred thousand distinct CDR3 sequences, with about 17% as singletons. Input material: CD8+ T cells from PBMCs. The receptors were sampled from a human donor in good health (CMV status not recorded). Some clones in this sample may be carry-over from other donors' samples.

In its sample, this clonotype was seen a few times. V is TRBV7-9 and J is TRBJ2-7, with D perhaps matching TRBD2 (5 bases). CDR1 is SEHNR, CDR2 FQNEAQ, per germline (reference sequence). Trimming pared 8 bases from V and 2 bases from J, leaving 16 bases between. The CDR3 has 14 amino acids. The CDR3: CASAQEPTTYEQYF. The CDR3 nucleotides are TGTGCCAGCGCTCAGGAGCCGACTACCTACGAGCAGTACTTC.

This clonotype was recorded many times. The CDR3 DNA follows: TGTGCCAGCAGCTTGGGACAAACCTCCTACGAGCAGTACTTC. This sequence encodes CASSLGQTSYEQYF. J is TRBJ2-7 and V is TRBV7-6; D may be TRBD1 (6 bases). The CDR3 has 14 amino acids. V was cut by 3 bases and J by 0 bases, with 9 bases left in between. Germline V gives CDR1 SGHVS, CDR2 FNYEAQ. The full variable domain, with the rest looked up from reference TRBV7-6 and TRBJ2-7, is GAGVSQSPRYKVTKRGQDVALRCDPISGHVSLYWYRQALGQGPEFLTYFNYEAQQDKSGLPNDRFSAERPEGSISTLTIQRTEQRDSAMYRCASSLGQTSYEQYFGPGTRLTVT.

The table lists this clonotype with many counts. The V call is TRBV4-1, the J call TRBJ1-1, with unresolved D. V shed 4 bases and J shed 7 bases, with 13 bases lying between them. Germline V gene sequence: CDR1 MGHRA, CDR2 YSYEKL. The CDR3 covers 13 residues. The CDR3 region is CASSPGGAFEAFF. As DNA, the CDR3 is TGCGCCAGCAGCCCGGGAGGTGCCTTTGAAGCTTTCTTT.

This sequence joins TRBV19 and TRBJ1-1; D gene unclear. CDR1 is LNHDA and CDR2 is SQIVND in the germline V gene (reference sequence). With 10 bases removed from V and 3 bases from J, the gap between germline ends came to 12 bases. This CDR3 spans 12 amino acids. As DNA, the CDR3 is TGTGCCACACAGATGGGTGACACTGAAGCTTTCTTT. Amino acids: CATQMGDTEAFF. Full variable domain (outside the CDR3, taken from reference TRBV19 and TRBJ1-1): DGGITQSPKYLFRKEGQNVTLSCEQNLNHDAMYWYRQDPGQGLRLIYYSQIVNDFQKGDIAEGYSVSREKKESFPLTVTSAQKNPTAFYLCATQMGDTEAFFGQGTRLTVV.

The chain recombines TRBV7-9 with TRBJ1-2, with 8 bases aligning to TRBD1. Germline CDR1 is SEHNR and CDR2 is FQNEAQ (reference sequence). The CDR3 is 15 residues long. Trimming took 4 bases from V and 5 from J; bases not matched to a gene: 9. The CDR3 here is CASSSGQGRGYGYTF. CDR3 in DNA: TGTGCCAGCAGCTCCGGACAGGGACGGGGGTATGGCTACACCTTC.

This clonotype came up many times. Written as DNA, the CDR3 is TGTGCCAGCAGCACCTCTTGGGACAGGGGTTTGGGTGTTTTACGCTACACCTTC. Translating it yields CASSTSWDRGLGVLRYTF. V gene TRBV7-2 combines with J gene TRBJ1-2; 10 nucleotides agree with TRBD1. Germline V lookup: CDR1 SGHTA, CDR2 FQGNSA. CDR3 size: 18 residues. The V gene end was trimmed by 5 bases and the J gene end by 9 bases; junction bases not matched to a gene: 21.